This T cell receptor beta chain was recovered during a study of cytomegalovirus exposure and HLA in healthy donors. Findings and caveats of the study: A later analysis found that most CMV-associated TCR beta chains appeared HLA-restricted.

Researchers ran the PCR with 60 Vbeta and 13 Jbeta primers. The authors' processing: A later analysis counted 80 million or so unique TCR beta chains, around 10 million shared. The protocol was immunoSEQ multiplex PCR, while the TCRdb copy is restricted to in-frame clones and leaves out a portion. V and J calls and clone size come straight from that table; D and trimming were deduced from the DNA. The sample lists approximately 170,000 clones, 68% occurring once. This clone has only one observation. Its target is not known. Material for sequencing was PBMCs. This TCR was sampled from a man aged 45-60 years in good health and CMV-seronegative.

In DNA form, the CDR3 reads TGTGCCAGCAGCCCACAGGGATGGAGGGAGCAGTACTTC. It is translated as CASSPQGWREQYF. The chain couples TRBV27 to TRBJ2-7, with D tentatively TRBD1 (6 bases). This CDR3 comprises 13 residues. Between the trimmed V and J ends, which lost 6 bases and 7 bases, there was a span of 16 bases. The germline CDR1 and CDR2 sequences are MNHEY and SMNVEV (reference sequence).